This TCR beta chain was captured by sequencing in a study of blood T cell repertoires in COVID-19. Study details: Collection of acute and convalescent COVID-19 samples took place in the United States, Italy and Spain.

Germline V gives CDR1 MNHEY, CDR2 SMNVEV (reference sequence). The CDR3 totals 14 residues. V was clipped by 4 bases and J by 7 bases; unmatched bases: 3. Libraries were prepared by immunoSEQ multiplex PCR; TCRdb keeps only in-frame clonotypes and omits some of them. Among around 300,000 clones listed, roughly 88% were seen once. The clonotype originates from a woman under 40 who had recovered from COVID-19. The chain joins TRBV27 to TRBJ1-6, with 8 bases that match TRBD1. The sample taken for sequencing was PBMCs or T cells enriched from blood (not recorded which). The CDR3: CASSYRGENSPLHF. The CDR3 nucleotides read TGTGCCAGCAGTTACAGGGGGGAGAATTCACCCCTCCACTTT.